This T cell receptor beta chain was documented in a study of blood T cells in healthy people across ages. The use of a sample-barcoded 5' primer and a J-beta primer mix characterized a second PCR of about 6 to 12 cycles. TCRdb re-called the 5' RACE reads through MiXCR, storing one row per CDR3 protein. The sample yields roughly 680,000 distinct CDR3 sequences, under 25% seen once. Points on this clonotype: Its antigen is still unknown.

CDR3 size: 15 residues. Trimming pared 5 bases from V and 0 bases from J, leaving 13 bases between. Germline assignment: CDR1 KGHSH and CDR2 LQKENI. Findings and limits, study-wide: Changes seen in expanded clonotypes were possibly confounded by donor CMV status left unknown.

Sequencing input: blood. This clonotype was sampled from a man aged 65-85 years in good health. The V and J genes are TRBV18 and TRBJ2-5; D is perhaps TRBD2 (6 bases). The CDR3 protein is CASSAEAGHQETQYF. The CDR3 DNA is TGTGCCAGCTCAGCTGAAGCGGGCCACCAAGAGACCCAGTACTTC.